These 29 T cell receptor beta chains share one sample of origin, sequenced in a study of T cell repertoires in cytomegalovirus infection. TCRdb used MiXCR to reprocess the reads, holding one entry per CDR3 protein. The sample lists 290,000 or so distinct CDR3 sequences; roughly 26% were seen once. Sequenced input: PBMCs. These receptor sequences come from a human donor in good health (CMV status not recorded). Some clones in this sample may be carry-over from other donors' samples.

This clonotype was seen at least ten times. The rearrangement links TRBV12-3 or TRBV12-4 to TRBJ2-3, with 8 nucleotides matching TRBD2. CDR3 size: 15 residues. Trimming at V came to 3 bases and at J to 0 bases, leaving 2 bases not matched to a gene. The CDR3 loop is CASSFPSGSTDTQYF. CDR3 sequence (DNA): TGTGCCAGCAGTTTCCCTAGCGGGAGCACAGATACGCAGTATTTT.

V usage is TRBV28 and J usage is TRBJ2-5; 10 nucleotides match TRBD1. The length of the CDR3 is 17 residues. The germline gives CDR1 MDHEN, CDR2 SYDVKM. Losses at the gene ends were 5 bases for V and 5 bases for J; bases not matched to a gene: 14. The CDR3 sequence: CASSTPGQGMGVETQYF. The CDR3 DNA reads as TGTGCCAGCAGTACTCCGGGACAGGGGATGGGCGTGGAGACCCAGTACTTC.

The chain joins TRBV11-1 to TRBJ2-7; 12 bases align to TRBD2. The trim removed 4 bases at V and 3 bases at J, leaving 1 base unmatched. Germline V gene sequence: CDR1 SGHAT, CDR2 FQDESV (reference sequence). The CDR3 runs 14 residues. The CDR3, as DNA: TGTGCCAGCAGCTGGACTAGCGGGGTCTACGAGCAGTACTTC. It yields the protein CASSWTSGVYEQYF.

This clonotype appeared a single time. The J gene is TRBJ2-1, the V gene TRBV3-1, with D maybe TRBD2 (5 bases). CDR3 size: 16 residues. V was trimmed by 1 base and J by 4 bases, leaving 14 bases between them. CDR1 and CDR2 from the germline V gene are LGHDT and YNNKEL (reference sequence). This chain's CDR3 is CASSQGGPQLYNEQFF. CDR3 sequence (DNA): TGTGCCAGCAGCCAAGGCGGGCCACAGCTTTACAATGAGCAGTTCTTC.

The V and J genes are TRBV10-3 and TRBJ2-5; D gene unclear. Germline-derived CDR1 and CDR2 are ENHRY and SYGVKD. This CDR3 spans 13 amino acids. Trimming removed 4 bases from V and 1 base from J, with 7 bases in between. In DNA form, the CDR3 reads TGTGCCATCAGTGGGACCATCCAAGAGACCCAGTACTTC. It yields the protein CAISGTIQETQYF.

The V call is TRBV15, the J call TRBJ2-3; unclear D gene. In germline, CDR1 is LNHNV, CDR2 YYDKDF (reference sequence). The CDR3 sequence is 15 residues long. Deletions cut 1 base from V and 4 bases from J, with 12 bases between. CDR3 residues: CATSRGTLGSDTQYF. CDR3 nucleotides: TGTGCCACCAGCAGAGGAACCCTCGGATCAGATACGCAGTATTTT.

The genes are TRBV28 and TRBJ1-1; D is ambiguous. Germline CDR1 and CDR2: MDHEN and SYDVKM. Between the trimmed V and J ends, which lost 5 bases and 11 bases, there was a span of 15 bases. The CDR3 runs 12 residues. The CDR3 loop is CASSPPARDAFF. The CDR3 DNA follows: TGTGCCAGCAGTCCCCCAGCCCGTGACGCTTTCTTT.

This clonotype occurred once. Relative to the germline gene, one junction end is altered; a read error may explain this. The chain couples TRBV29-1 to TRBJ2-1; D is unresolved. This CDR3 region has 15 residues. Germline values: CDR1 SQVTM, CDR2 ANQGSEA. The CDR3 region is CSVDPPGSYYKEQFF. Here the CDR3 DNA reads TGCAGCGTTGACCCCCCGGGTTCTTACTACAAGGAGCAGTTCTTC.

This clonotype was seen a handful of times. A read error is possible here, since a much larger clone lies one base away. J is TRBJ1-5 and V is TRBV7-9; D unclear. Per the germline V gene, CDR1 is SEHNR and CDR2 is FQNEAQ (reference sequence). CDR3 size: 13 residues. Trimming removed 4 bases at V and 4 bases at J, with 8 bases between. The CDR3, as DNA: TGTGCCAGCAGCTCACAGTGGAATCAGCCCCAGCATTTT. Protein sequence: CASSSQWNQPQHF. Based on the CDR3 plus reference TRBV7-9 and TRBJ1-5, the full variable domain is DTGVSQNPRHKITKRGQNVTFRCDPISEHNRLYWYRQTLGQGPEFLTYFQNEAQLEKSRLLSDRFSAERPKGSFSTLEIQRTEQGDSAMYLCASSSQWNQPQHFGDGTRLSIL.

This clonotype was detected a few times. The rearrangement joins TRBV5-1 to TRBJ2-3, with TRBD2 identical over 11 bases. This CDR3 spans 18 amino acids. V was pared by 0 bases and J by 2 bases, with 8 bases of the junction left unmatched. CDR1 is SGHRS, CDR2 YFSETQ, per germline. Here the CDR3 reads CASSLGLAGGPPTDTQYF. CDR3 in DNA: TGCGCCAGCAGCTTGGGGCTAGCGGGGGGTCCGCCCACAGATACGCAGTATTTT.

This clonotype has a handful of counts. The chain uses TRBV11-1 and TRBJ2-2, with D hard to call. The V and J ends lost 3 bases and 4 bases respectively, with 6 bases between them. The germline gives CDR1 SGHAT, CDR2 FQDESV (reference sequence). CDR3 length: 13 amino acids. CDR3 protein: CASSFQSTGELFF. The CDR3 DNA reads as TGTGCCAGCAGCTTTCAAAGCACCGGGGAGCTGTTTTTT.

In its sample, this clonotype was seen many times. The chain is built from TRBV7-2 and TRBJ2-6, with 7 positions matching TRBD2. There are 17 residues in the CDR3. Germline V gene sequence: CDR1 SGHTA, CDR2 FQGNSA. V shed 3 bases and J 0 bases; nucleotides not matched to a gene: 5. The CDR3 DNA is TGTGCCAGCAGCTTTGGACTAGGATTCTCTGGGGCCAACGTCCTGACTTTC. Translation gives CASSFGLGFSGANVLTF.

The chain combines TRBV9 with TRBJ2-3; the D is unclear. CDR3 size: 14 residues. The V end lost 0 bases, the J end lost 5 bases, and 10 bases lay between the germline ends. The germline gives CDR1 SGDLS, CDR2 YYNGEE. CDR3 nucleotide sequence: TGTGCCAGCAGCGTAGCCCATGAAGGAGATACGCAGTATTTT. It codes for CASSVAHEGDTQYF.

This sequence joins TRBV11-2 and TRBJ2-1; D is unclear. CDR1 SGHAT and CDR2 FQNNGV come from the germline V gene. Trimming stripped 8 bases from V and 7 bases from J, with 15 bases between. The CDR3 totals 13 residues. The CDR3 here is CASGTGRLNEQFF. CDR3 coding DNA: TGTGCCAGCGGAACGGGCCGGCTGAATGAGCAGTTCTTC.

The J gene is TRBJ1-5, the V gene TRBV20-1; D perhaps matches TRBD1 (6 bases). CDR1 and CDR2 from the germline V gene are DFQATT and SNEGSKA (reference sequence). Trimming took 7 bases from V and 5 from J, leaving 24 bases between them. CDR3 size: 16 residues. Written as DNA, the CDR3 is TGCAGTGTCCCACTTTTGCGGGGGGGGCGGTATCAGCCCCAGCATTTT. Its translation: CSVPLLRGGRYQPQHF.

This clonotype came up many times. The chain employs TRBV7-2 and TRBJ2-7; 11 nucleotides line up with TRBD2. This CDR3 region has 16 residues. Trimming took 1 base from V and 3 from J; bases not matched to a gene: 5. CDR1 is SGHTA and CDR2 is FQGNSA in the germline V gene. The CDR3 DNA sequence: TGTGCCAGCAGCTTAGGGGGACTAGCGGCCTACTACGAGCAGTACTTC. It translates to CASSLGGLAAYYEQYF.

This clonotype was seen only a few times. This rearrangement joins TRBV7-2 to TRBJ2-7; TRBD2 matches at 12 bases. The germline CDR1 and CDR2 sequences are SGHTA and FQGNSA. With V trimmed by 2 bases and J by 6 bases, 2 bases remained unmatched. CDR3 length equals 14 residues. The chain's CDR3 is CASSLKTSGGEQYF. The CDR3 coding sequence is TGTGCCAGCAGCTTAAAGACTAGCGGGGGCGAGCAGTACTTC.

This clonotype was observed at least ten times. The rearrangement links TRBV7-2 to TRBJ2-7; possibly TRBD2 for D (7 bases). V lost 5 bases, J lost 0 bases, and 14 bases lay in between. Germline CDR1 SGHTA, CDR2 FQGNSA. There are 15 residues in the CDR3. The CDR3 DNA is TGTGCCAGCAGCCCACGGGGGGCCCTCTCCTACGAGCAGTACTTC. Amino acid sequence: CASSPRGALSYEQYF.

The sample holds many counts of this clonotype. This chain uses TRBV7-2 with TRBJ2-3; 7 positions match TRBD2. J lost 7 bases, V lost 4 bases, and 5 bases had no gene match. The CDR3 runs 13 residues. CDR1 SGHTA and CDR2 FQGNSA come from the germline V gene. CDR3 sequence reads: CASSYSGRNTQYF. CDR3 sequence (DNA): TGTGCCAGCAGCTACTCCGGGAGGAATACGCAGTATTTT.

This clonotype was seen ten or more times. The CDR3 DNA reads TGTGCCAGCAGCCCCCAGGGAGCGGGAGTAGGCGAGCAGTACGTC. Encoded protein: CASSPQGAGVGEQYV. The rearrangement joins TRBV7-8 to TRBJ2-7; 8 positions agree with TRBD2. Per germline, CDR1 SGHVS and CDR2 FQNEAQ. V gave up 5 bases and J gave up 6 bases; unmatched junction bases: 12. There are 15 residues in the CDR3.

This clonotype was detected a few times. V and J are TRBV6-5 and TRBJ2-1, with 8 bases matching TRBD2. V gave up 6 bases and J gave up 8 bases; unmatched junction bases: 15. This CDR3 spans 16 amino acids. Germline V gene data show CDR1 as MNHEY and CDR2 as SVGAGI. Here the CDR3 DNA reads TGTGCCAGCAGCCCCGGGGTAGCGGGATGGGTTCATGAGCAGTTCTTC. This translates into CASSPGVAGWVHEQFF.

Ten or more counts support this clonotype. The chain links TRBV7-2 to TRBJ1-5, with TRBD1 as a possible D gene (5 bases). The ends were cut back, 5 bases at V and 5 bases at J, with 22 bases in the middle. This CDR3 has 17 amino acids. CDR1 SGHTA and CDR2 FQGNSA come from the germline V gene. CDR3 in amino acids: CASSPTGGIREYQPQHF. In DNA form, the CDR3 reads TGTGCCAGCAGCCCTACTGGGGGGATAAGGGAATATCAGCCCCAGCATTTT.

The CDR3 protein is CSASNPAGVQETQYF. CDR3 in DNA: TGCAGTGCTAGTAATCCAGCGGGGGTACAAGAGACCCAGTACTTC. This chain joins TRBV20-1 and TRBJ2-5; the match to TRBD2 covers 8 bases. The J segment lost 2 bases and the V segment lost 3 bases, leaving 8 bases of the junction unmatched. This CDR3 has 15 residues. CDR1 DFQATT and CDR2 SNEGSKA come from the germline V gene (reference sequence).

The chain joins TRBV15 to TRBJ1-3, with D uncertain. V was trimmed by 0 bases and J by 0 bases, leaving 9 bases between them. Germline lookup yields CDR1 LNHNV and CDR2 YYDKDF (reference sequence). CDR3 size: 16 residues. CDR3 protein: CATSRDIGSSGNTIYF. CDR3 nucleotide sequence: TGTGCCACCAGCAGAGATATTGGAAGCTCTGGAAACACCATATATTTT.

Comment on this clonotype: Possible read error: a much larger clone is one base away. This chain uses TRBV7-2 with TRBJ2-5; tentatively, D is TRBD2 (5 bases). CDR1 and CDR2 from the germline V gene are SGHTA and FQGNSA. The V end was cut by 3 bases, the J end by 5 bases, with 16 bases between. The CDR3 is 15 amino acids. As DNA, the CDR3 is TGTGCCAGCAGCTTGTGGCTTAAAACGGGGGAGACCCAGTACTTC. Protein product: CASSLWLKTGETQYF.

This clonotype was seen ten or more times. The rearrangement joins TRBV7-2 to TRBJ1-1; D possibly corresponds to TRBD1 (5 bases). The CDR3 is 13 residues long. Germline CDR1 reads SGHTA; CDR2 reads FQGNSA. V was pared by 1 base and J by 6 bases, with 9 bases between. The CDR3 is CASSLGQLAEAFF. In nucleotides, the CDR3 is TGTGCCAGCAGCTTAGGACAGTTGGCTGAAGCTTTCTTT. Variable domain in full (rest from reference TRBV7-2 and TRBJ1-1): GAGVSQSPSNKVTEKGKDVELRCDPISGHTALYWYRQSLGQGLEFLIYFQGNSAPDKSGLPSDRFSAERTGGSVSTLTIQRTQQEDSAVYLCASSLGQLAEAFFGQGTRLTVV.

This clonotype was detected only a few times. This chain connects TRBV7-2 to TRBJ2-3, with 8 bases fitting TRBD1. Trimming at V came to 6 bases and at J to 1 base, leaving 12 bases not matched to a gene. The V gene's germline CDR1 is SGHTA and CDR2 FQGNSA. The length of the CDR3 is 17 residues. The CDR3 bases are TGTGCCAGCAGAACCCAGGCAGGGGGCGAAGGCACAGATACGCAGTATTTT. Translated: CASRTQAGGEGTDTQYF. Variable domain in full (rest from reference TRBV7-2 and TRBJ2-3): GAGVSQSPSNKVTEKGKDVELRCDPISGHTALYWYRQSLGQGLEFLIYFQGNSAPDKSGLPSDRFSAERTGGSVSTLTIQRTQQEDSAVYLCASRTQAGGEGTDTQYFGPGTRLTVL.

The rearrangement links TRBV28 to TRBJ2-1; TRBD1 aligns across 9 bases. The CDR3 loop spans 15 amino acids. V gave up 3 bases and J gave up 5 bases; unmatched junction bases: 5. CDR1 and CDR2 (germline): MDHEN, SYDVKM. Here the CDR3 reads CASSFPGQGHNEQFF. For the CDR3, the DNA is TGTGCCAGCAGTTTTCCGGGACAGGGACACAATGAGCAGTTCTTC.

This chain joins TRBV28 and TRBJ2-1; 9 positions agree with TRBD1. The CDR3 extends over 17 amino acids. Germline CDR1 is MDHEN and CDR2 is SYDVKM. V was pared by 6 bases and J by 0 bases, with 9 bases of the junction left unmatched. CDR3 in DNA: TGTGCCAGCAGCCCGAACAGGGGGCCAGTCTCCTACAATGAGCAGTTCTTC. Translating it yields CASSPNRGPVSYNEQFF.